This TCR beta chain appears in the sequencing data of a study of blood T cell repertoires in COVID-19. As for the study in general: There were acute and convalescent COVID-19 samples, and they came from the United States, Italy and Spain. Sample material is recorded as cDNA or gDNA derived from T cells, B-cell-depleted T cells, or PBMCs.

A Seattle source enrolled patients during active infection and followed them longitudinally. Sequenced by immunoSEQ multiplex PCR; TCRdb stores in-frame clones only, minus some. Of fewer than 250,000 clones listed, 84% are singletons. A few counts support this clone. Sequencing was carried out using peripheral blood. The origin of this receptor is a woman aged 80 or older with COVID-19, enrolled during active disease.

The CDR3 DNA reads TGTGCCAGCAGTTACGGGATTAGAGAAAAACTGTTTTTT. It specifies CASSYGIREKLFF. The V call is TRBV25-1, the J call TRBJ1-4; D remains ambiguous. This CDR3 region has 13 residues. Germline assignment: CDR1 MGHDK and CDR2 SYGVNS. V was shortened by 5 bases and J by 8 bases, with 12 bases between the two germline ends.